A selection of T cell receptor beta chains follows, all from one sample in a study of cytotoxic CD8 clonotypes in ibrutinib-treated CLL. Using immunoSEQ multiplex PCR, the repertoire was profiled, and TCRdb retains in-frame clones only, with some absent. The data show about 58,000 clones, approximately 75% seen once. Sequenced material: PBMCs, taken after 12 months of ibrutinib treatment. These receptors came from a human donor with chronic lymphocytic leukemia. The CDR3 runs from the conserved cysteine through the conserved F or W. The D gene is left open where the match is weak. A clone size is listed for some rows: how often the clone was seen (once, few, many), or a class if it is expanded.

>TRBV4-1|NA|TRBJ1-1|few
TGCGCCAGCAGCCAATTAGGGGACACTGAAGCTTTCTTT
CASSQLGDTEAFF
>TRBV5-1|TRBD1|TRBJ1-1|NA
TGCGCCAGCAGCTTCAGGGACAGGGGAGGGTACACTGAAGCTTTCTTT
CASSFRDRGGYTEAFF
>TRBV11-2|NA|TRBJ2-1|NA
TGTGCCAGCAGCGGACTTTCCTACAATGAGCAGTTCTTC
CASSGLSYNEQFF
>TRBV9|NA|TRBJ1-2|NA
TGTGCCAGCAGCGTAGGTGGAGGGCCGCCTAACTATGGCTACACCTTC
CASSVGGGPPNYGYTF
>TRBV7-9|NA|TRBJ2-7|NA
TGTGCCAGCAGCCGTCAGACCTACGAGCAGTACTTC
CASSRQTYEQYF
>TRBV11-2|NA|TRBJ2-1|NA
TGTGCCAGCAGCTTAGTCGAGGGAGTTTTCTACAATGAGCAGTTCTTC
CASSLVEGVFYNEQFF
>TRBV9|TRBD1|TRBJ2-2|NA
TGTGCCCCCACCGGGACAGGGAACACCGGGGAGCTGTTTTTT
CAPTGTGNTGELFF
>TRBV5-6|NA|TRBJ1-1|NA
TGTGCCAGCAGCTTGGCGGACCGTCTCGAAGCTTTCTTT
CASSLADRLEAFF
>TRBV7-6|NA|TRBJ2-5|NA
TGTGCCAGCAGCCCGCAGGACGGTGGGGAGACCCAGTACTTC
CASSPQDGGETQYF
>TRBV11-3|TRBD2|TRBJ2-1|few
TGTGCCAGCAGCTTAGGAGGGGTAGCGGGCAATGAGCAGTTCTTC
CASSLGGVAGNEQFF
>TRBV18|TRBD1|TRBJ2-1|NA
TGTGCCAGCTCACCACGGCGGGCGGGACAGGGGAGTAATGAGCAGTTCTTC
CASSPRRAGQGSNEQFF
>TRBV11-1|NA|TRBJ2-7|NA
TGTGCCAGCAGCCCCAACAGGGTGGAGCAGTACTTC
CASSPNRVEQYF
>TRBV7-2|NA|TRBJ2-3|once
TGTGCCAGCAGCTTAGTGGCGACAAGCAACACAGATACGCAGTATTTT
CASSLVATSNTDTQYF
>TRBV12-2|NA|TRBJ2-7|NA
TGTGCAAGTCGCTATCCAAGACTAGCGAGGACCCCGAACCTCTACGAGCAGTACTTC
CASRYPRLARTPNLYEQYF
>TRBV29-1|NA|TRBJ2-7|NA
TGCAGCGTTGAAGGGGTGGGGGCTTACGAGCAGTACTTC
CSVEGVGAYEQYF
>TRBV30|NA|TRBJ1-2|few
TGTGCCTGGAGCGTGGGGGGAGGAGGCTACACCTTC
CAWSVGGGGYTF
>TRBV9|TRBD2|TRBJ2-1|NA
TGTGCCAGCAGCCCCAGACTAGCGGGACTCGGCACGCCCAAACTCTTC
CASSPRLAGLGTPKLF
>TRBV28|NA|TRBJ1-2|NA
TGTGCCAGCTTCCGGGGCTATGGCTACACCTTC
CASFRGYGYTF
>TRBV28|TRBD2|TRBJ2-1|NA
TGTGCCAGCAGCCCTAGACTAGCGGGAATTCGTGATGAGCAGTTCTTC
CASSPRLAGIRDEQFF
>TRBV29-1|TRBD2|TRBJ2-7|NA
TGCAGCGTTGCCGACAGGGTAATAGCGGGAGACCACGAGCAGTACTTC
CSVADRVIAGDHEQYF
>TRBV6-1|TRBD1|TRBJ1-2|NA
TGTGCCAGCAGTGATACAGGGGCTGGCTACACCTTC
CASSDTGAGYTF
>TRBV30|NA|TRBJ1-5|NA
TGTGCCTGGAGTTCTGGACCTAGTTCGCCCCAGCATTTT
CAWSSGPSSPQHF
>TRBV30|NA|TRBJ2-2|NA
TGTGCCTCCATCACAGGGCCGACAAGAGGGAGCACCGGGGAGCTGTTTTTT
CASITGPTRGSTGELFF
>TRBV6-6|NA|TRBJ2-3|NA
TGTGCCAGCGCCCTTCGGGGCCCGCCCGTTGATACGCAGTATTTT
CASALRGPPVDTQYF
>TRBV10-2|NA|TRBJ1-5|NA
TGCGCCAGCAGTGAGTCACCACGGCCCCAGCATTTT
CASSESPRPQHF
>TRBV5-1|NA|TRBJ2-7|NA
TGCGCCAGTCGGGAGCCAGTCTCCTACGAGCAGTACTTC
CASREPVSYEQYF
>TRBV27|NA|TRBJ1-1|NA
TGTGCCAGCATGCGGAACACTGAAGCTTTCTTT
CASMRNTEAFF
>TRBV7-8|TRBD2|TRBJ2-1|many
TGTGCCAGCAGCTTAGTGGCTAGCGGGAGTCTGAGAGAGCAGTTCTTC
CASSLVASGSLREQFF
>TRBV19|TRBD2|TRBJ2-1|once
TGTGCCAGTAGTATTACGGGACTAGTTTCTTCCGATGAGCAGTTCTTC
CASSITGLVSSDEQFF
>TRBV2|NA|TRBJ2-4|NA
TGTGCCAGCAGTGTGATGCCCAGCATGACAGCGCCGAAAAACATTCAGTACTTC
CASSVMPSMTAPKNIQYF
>TRBV2|NA|TRBJ2-7|NA
TGTGCCAGCACTACCCCTACAGGGAGCGAGCAGTACTTC
CASTTPTGSEQYF